Listed below are T cell receptor beta chains from one sample, sequenced in a study of beta chain features in type 1 diabetes. Produced via immunoSEQ multiplex PCR; TCRdb's table is partial and in-frame only. The table includes approximately 250,000 clones, over 12% detected once. What was sequenced was naive CD4+ T cells from blood. The receptors come from a woman aged 40 to 50 in good health. Each CDR3 is given with its conserved first and last residue. The D gene is left open where the match is weak. Not every row has a clone size; where given, it reads once, few, many or a size class.

cdr3_nt cdr3_aa j_call v_call clone_size d_call
TGTGCCAGCAGCTTGGTTTCAGGGAATGGCTACACCTTC CASSLVSGNGYTF TRBJ1-2 TRBV5-6 NA NA
TGCGCCAGCAGCTTCAGGGGTACTGAAGCTTTCTTT CASSFRGTEAFF TRBJ1-1 TRBV5-1 few NA
TGTGCCAGTAGCGGCCTAGGGACAGGCTATGGCTACACCTTC CASSGLGTGYGYTF TRBJ1-2 TRBV19 NA TRBD1
TGTGCCAGTACCAGGGCGGGGGGGCTTTTCGATGAGCAGTTCTTC CASTRAGGLFDEQFF TRBJ2-1 TRBV19 few TRBD2
TGTGCCAGCAGCAACCAGCCGCGGCACGAGCAGTACTTC CASSNQPRHEQYF TRBJ2-7 TRBV7-2 many NA
TGTGCCAGCAGTGCCTACTCTAGCGGGGGAACAGATACGCAGTATTTT CASSAYSSGGTDTQYF TRBJ2-3 TRBV6-4 few TRBD2
TGTGCCAGCAGCTTGGTCGGAGTTGTTGAGCAGTTCTTC CASSLVGVVEQFF TRBJ2-1 TRBV5-4 many NA
TGTGCCAGCAGCCTAGGGACAGGGGGCCACTATGGCTACACCTTC CASSLGTGGHYGYTF TRBJ1-2 TRBV7-6 NA TRBD1
TGTGCCAGCAGTGAAGAACTGTACTATGGCTACACCTTC CASSEELYYGYTF TRBJ1-2 TRBV2 NA NA
TGTGCCAGTAGCCCCTTAGGGGGCCTGAACACTGAAGCTTTCTTT CASSPLGGLNTEAFF TRBJ1-1 TRBV19 few TRBD1
TGCGCCAGCAGCTCACTGGGACTGGACCAAGAGACCCAGTACTTC CASSSLGLDQETQYF TRBJ2-5 TRBV5-1 few NA
TGTGCCAGTAGTATCGACAGTGTGAACACTGAAGCTTTCTTT CASSIDSVNTEAFF TRBJ1-1 TRBV19 NA NA
TGTGCCAGCAGCTTCAGGGATAGCACAGATACGCAGTATTTT CASSFRDSTDTQYF TRBJ2-3 TRBV11-2 NA NA
TGTGCCAGCAGTGACTACGGACAGGGTCCCTACAATGAGCAGTTCTTC CASSDYGQGPYNEQFF TRBJ2-1 TRBV27 few TRBD1
TGTGCCAGCAGCTTTGGCTTCTCCTCCTACGAGCAGTACTTC CASSFGFSSYEQYF TRBJ2-7 TRBV7-8 NA NA
TGTGCCAGCAGCTTGGAAACAGGGGTTGTAGTGCACGAGCAGTACTTC CASSLETGVVVHEQYF TRBJ2-7 TRBV5-6 few TRBD1
TGCGCCAGCAGCTTGGAACTAGCGGCGAGCACAGATACGCAGTATTTT CASSLELAASTDTQYF TRBJ2-3 TRBV5-1 NA TRBD2
TGTGCCAGCAGCGGGACTAGCGGGGGGTCTAGCACAGATACGCAGTATTTT CASSGTSGGSSTDTQYF TRBJ2-3 TRBV9 NA TRBD2
TGTGCCAGCAGTGACTACAGGGGAACCTACGAGCAGTACTTC CASSDYRGTYEQYF TRBJ2-7 TRBV6-5 NA TRBD1
TGTGCCAGTAGTATAGATCTATCGTGGGAGACCCAGTACTTC CASSIDLSWETQYF TRBJ2-5 TRBV19 NA NA
TGTGCCAGCATCGTCAGGGGGAAGAACACCGGGGAGCTGTTTTTT CASIVRGKNTGELFF TRBJ2-2 TRBV6-6 NA TRBD1
TGTGCCAGTAGTAGGGGGGTCCACTCCTACGAGCAGTACTTC CASSRGVHSYEQYF TRBJ2-7 TRBV19 NA NA
TGTGCCAGCAGTAGCGGGGGGGCCGGCACCGGGGAGCTGTTTTTT CASSSGGAGTGELFF TRBJ2-2 TRBV6-1 NA TRBD2
TGCGCCAGCAGCCAAGACAGGGGTATAGGTGGCTACACCTTC CASSQDRGIGGYTF TRBJ1-2 TRBV4-3 NA NA
TGTGCCAGCAGCCTCCTAGCGGGGGGCGTTAACACCGGGGAGCTGTTTTTT CASSLLAGGVNTGELFF TRBJ2-2 TRBV7-9 few TRBD2
TGCGCCAGCAGCTGGAGAGACGGGAACACCGGGGAGCTGTTTTTT CASSWRDGNTGELFF TRBJ2-2 TRBV5-1 NA NA
TGTGCCACCCCCGCGGGGGGGGAGACCCAGTACTTC CATPAGGETQYF TRBJ2-5 TRBV2 few TRBD2
TGTGCCAGCTCACCAATCGGGGTTAGCAATCAGCCCCAGCATTTT CASSPIGVSNQPQHF TRBJ1-5 TRBV18 few NA
TGTGCCAGCAGCCGTCGGGGAACTAATGAAAAACTGTTTTTT CASSRRGTNEKLFF TRBJ1-4 TRBV6-5 few NA
TGTGCCAGCTCACCCTTCGGGACTTCAATTCGGGATACGCAGTATTTT CASSPFGTSIRDTQYF TRBJ2-3 TRBV18 NA NA
TGCGCCAGCAGCTTGGGCAGGGGAGAGACCCAGTACTTC CASSLGRGETQYF TRBJ2-5 TRBV5-1 NA NA
TGTGCCAGCAGCGCCAAACAGGGACCCTTCCGCACAGATACGCAGTATTTT CASSAKQGPFRTDTQYF TRBJ2-3 TRBV27 NA NA
TGTGCCAGCTCACCACCGCGGGGACAGGGGTTCGATGGCTACACCTTC CASSPPRGQGFDGYTF TRBJ1-2 TRBV18 few TRBD1
TGTGCCAGCAGGGGCGGGGTGGGCCACGAGCAGTACTTC CASRGGVGHEQYF TRBJ2-7 TRBV6-5 NA NA
TGTGCCAGTAGCAGTCTAGCGGGGGGATCCTACGAGCAGTACTTC CASSSLAGGSYEQYF TRBJ2-7 TRBV19 few TRBD2
TGTGCCAGCAGCTTAGGCCGGGGGGGCCCTGGGGCCAACGTCCTGACTTTC CASSLGRGGPGANVLTF TRBJ2-6 TRBV13 few TRBD2
TGTGCCAGCACCAGACAGTTCACCGGGGAGCTGTTTTTT CASTRQFTGELFF TRBJ2-2 TRBV2 few NA
TGTGCCAGTAGCCCCCACGGGACAGCCGGGGAGCTGTTTTTT CASSPHGTAGELFF TRBJ2-2 TRBV19 NA TRBD1
TGTGCCAGCAGCAATTCCGGTAGCGGGGGCCCTCGAAATACGCAGTATTTT CASSNSGSGGPRNTQYF TRBJ2-3 TRBV21-1 few NA
TGTGCCAGCAGTTCCGGGGACAGCTCCTACAATGAGCAGTTCTTC CASSSGDSSYNEQFF TRBJ2-1 TRBV6-6 NA TRBD1
TGTGCCAGCAGCCGTGAAACTATAGCCAAAAACATTCAGTACTTC CASSRETIAKNIQYF TRBJ2-4 TRBV7-9 many NA